Listed below are T cell receptor beta chains from one sample, sequenced in a study of identical twins. TCRdb independently ran MiXCR on the 5' RACE reads; one entry per CDR3 protein. The sample has 500,000 to 650,000 distinct CDR3 sequences, approximately 20% seen once; the top ten hold approximately 0.52%. In addition, the sample was reused for a study of yellow fever vaccine responses in identical twins.

The specimen sequenced was CD4+ T cells sorted from blood. These receptors originate from a woman between 18 and 29 years old in good health. The CDR3 runs from the conserved cysteine through the conserved F or W. The D gene is left open where the match is weak.

V	D	J	CDR3
TRBV13	NA	TRBJ2-7	CASGAGDSYEQYF
TRBV5-1	NA	TRBJ2-1	CASSPGRRGNEQFF
TRBV29-1	NA	TRBJ2-1	CSGRTLTSYNEQFF
TRBV7-7	TRBD2	TRBJ2-1	CASSTRLAHNNEQFF
TRBV10-3	TRBD1	TRBJ2-7	CAISEDRSYEQYF
TRBV10-3	NA	TRBJ2-5	CAISHGRGTSQETQYF
TRBV12-3/TRBV12-4	TRBD1	TRBJ2-1	CASSYRGNEQFF
TRBV3-1	TRBD2	TRBJ2-1	CASSQQPGLAMNEQFF
TRBV9	NA	TRBJ2-6	CASSVDSGANVLTF
TRBV3-1	TRBD1	TRBJ2-1	CASSQDPDRVQFF
TRBV11-2	NA	TRBJ2-5	CASSLDLGSQETQYF
TRBV10-3	NA	TRBJ2-3	CAISSEGYTDTQYF
TRBV6-1	NA	TRBJ2-6	CASMGLYSGANVLTF
TRBV4-2	TRBD2	TRBJ2-1	CASSQDRGGGRNEQFF
TRBV5-1	NA	TRBJ2-3	CASSLGTLRTDTQYF
TRBV28	NA	TRBJ2-7	CASSSDSSYEQYF
TRBV29-1	TRBD2	TRBJ2-5	CSVPGGGGTRLRETQYF
TRBV28	NA	TRBJ2-5	CASSPKWGQRGETQYF
TRBV12-3/TRBV12-4	NA	TRBJ2-3	CATRGGRRISDTQYF
TRBV20-1	NA	TRBJ1-5	CSAHTYMRGNQPQHF
TRBV6-5	NA	TRBJ1-1	CASSYTPGLVTEAFF
TRBV6-1	NA	TRBJ1-4	CASSHRGGTNEKLFF